One TCR beta chain is described in this entry. The data originate from a study of blood T cell repertoires in COVID-19. On the study more broadly: PBMCs, B-cell-depleted T cells, or T cells were the source of the cDNA or gDNA that made up the material.

V shed 5 bases and J shed 6 bases, with 14 bases lying between them. The germline V gene has CDR1 SGHNT and CDR2 YENEEA. This CDR3 has 13 residues. Assay used: immunoSEQ multiplex PCR; TCRdb lists only in-frame clones, some missing. The sample includes about 270,000 clones, approximately 86% of them seen just once. This receptor was identified in a woman aged 18-35 years with acute or convalescent COVID-19. Material for sequencing was peripheral blood. V usage is TRBV11-3 and J usage is TRBJ2-7, with a possible D match to TRBD1 (6 bases). CDR3 DNA sequence: TGTGCCAGCAGCCTACAGGGTTTGGGCGAGCAGTACTTC. This codes for CASSLQGLGEQYF. Drawing the rest from reference TRBV11-3 and TRBJ2-7, the complete variable domain is EAGVVQSPRYKIIEKKQPVAFWCNPISGHNTLYWYLQNLGQGPELLIRYENEEAVDDSQLPKDRFSAERLKGVDSTLKIQPAELGDSAVYLCASSLQGLGEQYFGPGTRLTVT.